The sequence of this T cell receptor beta chain was determined in a study of cytomegalovirus exposure and HLA in healthy donors. Broader study findings: Earlier analysis looked at TCR beta V segments, and most were productive about 87% or about 30% of the time.

With 60 Vbeta and 13 Jbeta primers, the PCR was carried out. Sequencing was performed with immunoSEQ multiplex PCR; in TCRdb, only in-frame clones are kept and a portion is missing. The sample contains 120,000 or so clones, around 81% of which appear only once. This clone has just one count. Its specificity is not known. Trimming took 0 bases from V and 1 from J, leaving 10 bases between them. In germline, CDR1 is SGHNT, CDR2 YYREEE (reference sequence). This CDR3 is 15 amino acids long. The TCR was taken from a woman aged 40 to 50 in good health and CMV-seronegative. The chain carries TRBV5-4 and TRBJ1-1, with D uncertain. Sample: PBMCs. The CDR3 DNA follows: TGTGCCAGCAGCTTGGAGCGGGGTGGGAACACTGAAGCTTTCTTT. Its translation is CASSLERGGNTEAFF.